Listed here are 20 T cell receptor beta chains from one sample, sequenced in a study of cytomegalovirus exposure and HLA in healthy donors. Vbeta (60) and Jbeta (13) primers were used in the PCR. Data came from immunoSEQ multiplex PCR; TCRdb stores just in-frame clones and leaves some out. The data show around 110,000 clones, with around 86% seen just once and 2% to 2.5% held by the top ten. The source material was PBMCs. The receptor set was obtained from a man in his thirties or forties in good health and CMV-seronegative.

Notes on this clone: Compared with germline, one end of the junction differs, possibly owing to a read error. The J gene is TRBJ2-4, the V gene TRBV7-2; 10 bases match TRBD2. The CDR3 contains 17 residues. CDR1 SGHTA and CDR2 FQGNSA come from the germline V gene. For the CDR3, the DNA is TGTGCCAGCAGCTTACGGGCCAGCGGGGGGGCCTCAAACAGTCAGTACTTC. It specifies CASSLRASGGASNSQYF.

This clone was counted only a few times. The genes are TRBV29-1 and TRBJ1-2; TRBD1 matches 9 bases. The germline gives CDR1 SQVTM, CDR2 ANQGSEA. V dropped 0 bases and J dropped 8; count of bases not matched to a gene: 4. CDR3 length: 13 amino acids. The CDR3 is CSVEEQGAGGYTF. The DNA for the CDR3 is TGCAGCGTTGAAGAACAGGGGGCAGGAGGCTACACCTTC.

J is TRBJ2-7 and V is TRBV29-1; 11 bases fit TRBD2. This CDR3 contains 14 residues. Germline trimming cut 5 bases from V and 3 bases from J; bases unmatched to any gene: 6. Germline CDR1 reads SQVTM; CDR2 reads ANQGSEA. CDR3 nucleotides: TGCAGCGTTACAGGGACTAGCGGATACTACGAGCAGTACTTC. This sequence encodes CSVTGTSGYYEQYF.

The sample holds a few counts of this clone. The V and J genes are TRBV5-1 and TRBJ2-5; 8 nucleotides line up with TRBD1. The V segment lost 4 bases and the J segment 3 bases; nucleotides outside the gene matches: 8. The CDR3 extends over 15 amino acids. Germline-derived CDR1 and CDR2 are SGHRS and YFSETQ. CDR3 nucleotides: TGCGCCAGCAGCCAGCAGGGGGCGCGAGAAGAGACCCAGTACTTC. It yields the protein CASSQQGAREETQYF.

The chain employs TRBV10-3 and TRBJ1-1, with TRBD1 as a possible D gene (5 bases). The germline V gene has CDR1 ENHRY and CDR2 SYGVKD. V was trimmed by 0 bases and J by 8 bases, leaving 13 bases between them. CDR3 size: 14 residues. CDR3: CAISESGEAEEAFF. CDR3 DNA: TGTGCCATCAGTGAGTCGGGGGAGGCGGAGGAAGCTTTCTTT.

This chain uses TRBV4-3 with TRBJ2-2; maybe TRBD1 (6 bases). This CDR3 comprises 19 residues. With 0 bases removed from V and 4 bases from J, the gap between germline ends came to 21 bases. CDR1 and CDR2 (germline): LGHNA, YSLEER. The CDR3, as DNA: TGCGCCAGCAGCCAAGAATGGGGCAGGGGTATAATCTCCACCGGGGAGCTGTTTTTT. Protein: CASSQEWGRGIISTGELFF.

This rearrangement joins TRBV5-1 to TRBJ1-3; possibly TRBD1 for D (6 bases). Trimming took off 6 bases at V and 1 base at J, with 14 bases between the two ends. Germline loops: CDR1 SGHRS, CDR2 YFSETQ. The CDR3 covers 15 residues. CDR3 bases: TGCGCCAGCACCCAAGGGGGGGCATCTGGAAACACCATATATTTT. It encodes CASTQGGASGNTIYF. The variable domain in full, with the rest retrieved from reference TRBV5-1 and TRBJ1-3, is KAGVTQTPRYLIKTRGQQVTLSCSPISGHRSVSWYQQTPGQGLQFLFEYFSETQRNKGNFPGRFSGRQFSNSRSEMNVSTLELGDSALYLCASTQGGASGNTIYFGEGSWLTVV.

This clone was observed a handful of times. The chain is built from TRBV5-4 and TRBJ1-1; possible D gene TRBD1, 6 bases. V was trimmed by 1 base and J by 14 bases, leaving 24 bases between them. The length of the CDR3 is 15 residues. The germline V gene encodes CDR1 SGHNT and CDR2 YYREEE (reference sequence). CDR3 DNA sequence: TGTGCCAGCAGCTTGATAAGCGGGGGCCAGGGGAAGCCATTCTTT. Protein: CASSLISGGQGKPFF.

The gene calls are TRBV9 and TRBJ2-7; 8 bases agree with TRBD2. Germline CDR1 reads SGDLS; CDR2 reads YYNGEE. The CDR3 is made up of 14 amino acids. Trimming took 4 bases from V and 2 from J; bases not matched to a gene: 5. The CDR3 bases are TGTGCCAGCAGCCCCGGGGGGGACACCTACGAGCAGTACTTC. It encodes CASSPGGDTYEQYF.

V usage is TRBV9 and J usage is TRBJ2-6; a possible D gene is TRBD2 (6 bases). Germline V gene lookup returns CDR1 SGDLS and CDR2 YYNGEE. The CDR3 totals 16 residues. Trimming removed 3 bases from V and 1 base from J, with 11 bases in between. The CDR3 here is CASSGTGTSGANVLTF. CDR3 nucleotide sequence: TGTGCCAGCAGCGGGACGGGGACTTCTGGGGCCAACGTCCTGACTTTC.

On this clone: Within the sample, other DNA sequences also encode this same CDR3. This chain connects TRBV12-5 to TRBJ2-3; 7 bases are a match to TRBD2. The J segment lost 0 bases and the V segment lost 3 bases, leaving 3 bases of the junction unmatched. The germline CDR1 and CDR2 sequences are LGHNT and FRNRAP. The CDR3 loop spans 15 amino acids. CDR3 coding DNA: TGTGCTAGTGGTTTAGGGAGGGGAAGCACAGATACGCAGTATTTT. This codes for CASGLGRGSTDTQYF.

This clone was detected a few times. The chain couples TRBV11-3 to TRBJ2-2; 9 positions agree with TRBD2. J lost 6 bases, V lost 5 bases, and 7 bases had no gene match. The CDR3 is made up of 15 amino acids. CDR1 is SGHNT, CDR2 YENEEA, per germline. The CDR3 is CASSRGAGGPGELFF. In DNA form, the CDR3 reads TGTGCCAGCAGCCGTGGGGCGGGGGGGCCCGGGGAGCTGTTTTTT.

CDR3 nucleotides: TGTGCCAGCAGCTGGGCGGGAAAGAGGGACACTGAAGCTTTCTTT. Protein sequence: CASSWAGKRDTEAFF. The chain is built from TRBV5-4 and TRBJ1-1, with D unresolved. The CDR3 runs 15 residues. In germline, CDR1 is SGHNT, CDR2 YYREEE (reference sequence). The ends were cut back, 3 bases at V and 3 bases at J, with 15 bases in the middle.

V usage is TRBV2 and J usage is TRBJ2-5, with TRBD1 matching over 9 bases. V lost 5 bases to trimming and J lost 4 bases; unmatched junction nucleotides: 8. This CDR3 region has 15 residues. Germline V CDR1 and CDR2: SNHLY, FYNNEI. In nucleotides, the CDR3 is TGTGCCAGCAGTCTAGACAGGGGGTCGTCAGAGACCCAGTACTTC. Amino acid sequence: CASSLDRGSSETQYF.

V usage is TRBV6-1 and J usage is TRBJ1-6, with D uncertain. Trimming stripped 1 base from V and 15 bases from J, with 13 bases between. Germline CDR1 is MNHNS and CDR2 is SASEGT. The CDR3 length is 13 residues. The CDR3 reads CASSEGLRLILHF. The CDR3 DNA reads as TGTGCCAGCAGTGAAGGGCTCAGGCTAATCCTCCACTTT.

The rearrangement joins TRBV29-1 to TRBJ2-3; TRBD2 aligns across 10 bases. The V gene end was trimmed by 1 base and the J gene end by 2 bases; junction bases not matched to a gene: 3. The CDR3 runs 15 residues. Germline CDR1 and CDR2: SQVTM and ANQGSEA. DNA for the CDR3: TGCAGCGTTGAAGGACTAGCGGGCCTCACAGATACGCAGTATTTT. Its translation: CSVEGLAGLTDTQYF.

This CDR3 reads CASSLPDWGRTDTQYF. CDR3 nucleotide sequence: TGTGCCAGCAGCTTGCCGGACTGGGGGCGCACAGATACGCAGTATTTT. J is TRBJ2-3 and V is TRBV5-5; possibly TRBD1 for D (6 bases). Germline CDR1 and CDR2: SGHKS and YYEKEE (reference sequence). V was trimmed by 1 base and J by 1 base, leaving 13 bases between them. The CDR3 has 16 amino acids.

This clone was observed once. The J gene is TRBJ2-5, the V gene TRBV11-2; D possibly corresponds to TRBD1 (6 bases). CDR1 and CDR2 (germline): SGHAT, FQNNGV. The CDR3 runs 13 residues. Trimming took off 2 bases at V and 2 bases at J, with 6 bases between the two ends. CDR3 in amino acids: CASSLQGQETQYF. In DNA, the CDR3 is TGTGCCAGCAGCTTACAGGGGCAAGAGACCCAGTACTTC.

The chain has TRBV4-1 and TRBJ1-1; no firm D call. Germline values: CDR1 MGHRA, CDR2 YSYEKL. The V end was cut by 0 bases, the J end by 4 bases, with 15 bases between. The CDR3 has 16 residues. CDR3 DNA sequence: TGCGCCAGCAGCCAAGACGCGCCCGGTTCGGGCACTGAAGCTTTCTTT. Its protein product is CASSQDAPGSGTEAFF.

V gene TRBV9 combines with J gene TRBJ2-7; TRBD2 matches at 8 bases. The CDR3 contains 15 residues. V was pared by 0 bases and J by 6 bases, with 8 bases of the junction left unmatched. Germline V gene lookup returns CDR1 SGDLS and CDR2 YYNGEE. The CDR3 DNA reads TGTGCCAGCAGCGTAGGGGCGGGGGGTCTTCCCGAGCAGTACTTC. Its translation: CASSVGAGGLPEQYF.